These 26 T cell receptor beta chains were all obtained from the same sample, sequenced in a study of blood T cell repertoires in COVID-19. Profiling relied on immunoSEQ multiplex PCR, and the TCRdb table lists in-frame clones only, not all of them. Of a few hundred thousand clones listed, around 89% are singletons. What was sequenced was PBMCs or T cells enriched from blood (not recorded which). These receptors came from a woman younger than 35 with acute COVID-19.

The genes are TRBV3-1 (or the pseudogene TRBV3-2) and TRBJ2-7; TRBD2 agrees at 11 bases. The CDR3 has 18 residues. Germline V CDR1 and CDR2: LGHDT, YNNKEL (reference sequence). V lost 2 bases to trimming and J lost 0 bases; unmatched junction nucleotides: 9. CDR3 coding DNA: TGTGCCAGCAGCCAATTCGGACTAGCGGGTCGCAGCTCCTACGAGCAGTACTTC. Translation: CASSQFGLAGRSSYEQYF.

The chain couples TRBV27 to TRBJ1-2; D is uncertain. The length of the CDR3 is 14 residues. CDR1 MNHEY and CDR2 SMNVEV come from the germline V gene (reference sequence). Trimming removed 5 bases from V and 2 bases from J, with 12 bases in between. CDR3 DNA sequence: TGTGCCAGCAGTCGAAATACAGTGAACTATGGCTACACCTTC. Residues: CASSRNTVNYGYTF.

The CDR3 reads CASSGMGQGDNEQFF. CDR3 coding DNA: TGTGCCAGCAGCGGAATGGGACAGGGGGACAATGAGCAGTTCTTC. V is TRBV9 and J is TRBJ2-1, with TRBD1 matching 11 bases. The CDR3 is 15 amino acids. Germline lookup yields CDR1 SGDLS and CDR2 YYNGEE. With 3 bases clipped from V and 5 bases from J, the junction kept 4 bases outside the gene matches.

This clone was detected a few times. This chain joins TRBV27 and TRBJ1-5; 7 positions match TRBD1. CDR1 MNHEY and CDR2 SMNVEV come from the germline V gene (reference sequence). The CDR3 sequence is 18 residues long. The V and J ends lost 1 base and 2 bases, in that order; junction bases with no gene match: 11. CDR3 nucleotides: TGTGCCAGCAGTTTATATAAGACAGGGATAGGGGGCAATCAGCCCCAGCATTTT. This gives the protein CASSLYKTGIGGNQPQHF.

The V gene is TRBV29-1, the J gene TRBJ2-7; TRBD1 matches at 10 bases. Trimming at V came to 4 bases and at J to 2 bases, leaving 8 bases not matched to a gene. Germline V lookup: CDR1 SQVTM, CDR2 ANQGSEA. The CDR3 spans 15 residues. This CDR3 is CSVGPGQGFPYEQYF. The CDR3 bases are TGCAGCGTTGGGCCGGGACAGGGGTTCCCCTACGAGCAGTACTTC.

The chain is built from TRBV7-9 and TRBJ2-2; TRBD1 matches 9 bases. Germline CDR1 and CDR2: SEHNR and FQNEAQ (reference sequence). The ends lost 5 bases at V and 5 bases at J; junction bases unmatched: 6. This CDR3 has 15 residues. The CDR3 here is CASSPPGTGTGELFF. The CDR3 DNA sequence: TGTGCCAGCAGCCCCCCCGGGACAGGGACCGGGGAGCTGTTTTTT.

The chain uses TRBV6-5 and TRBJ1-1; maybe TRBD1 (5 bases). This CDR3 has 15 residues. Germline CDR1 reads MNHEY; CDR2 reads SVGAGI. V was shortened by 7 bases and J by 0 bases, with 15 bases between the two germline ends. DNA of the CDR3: TGTGCCAGCACCCCTAGGGGAAATATGAACACTGAAGCTTTCTTT. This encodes CASTPRGNMNTEAFF.

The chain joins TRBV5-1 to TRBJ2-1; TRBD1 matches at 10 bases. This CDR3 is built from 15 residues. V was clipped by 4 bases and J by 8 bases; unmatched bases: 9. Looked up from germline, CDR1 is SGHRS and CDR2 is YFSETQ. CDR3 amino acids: CASSPRDRGVYEQFF. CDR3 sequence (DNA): TGCGCCAGCAGCCCACGGGACAGGGGTGTGTATGAGCAGTTCTTC.

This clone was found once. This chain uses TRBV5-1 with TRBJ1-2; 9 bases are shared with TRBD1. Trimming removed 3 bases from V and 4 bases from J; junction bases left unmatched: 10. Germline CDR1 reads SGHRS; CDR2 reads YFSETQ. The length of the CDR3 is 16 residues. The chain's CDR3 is CASSWEGDRVFYGYTF. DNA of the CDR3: TGCGCCAGCAGCTGGGAGGGGGACAGGGTCTTCTATGGCTACACCTTC.

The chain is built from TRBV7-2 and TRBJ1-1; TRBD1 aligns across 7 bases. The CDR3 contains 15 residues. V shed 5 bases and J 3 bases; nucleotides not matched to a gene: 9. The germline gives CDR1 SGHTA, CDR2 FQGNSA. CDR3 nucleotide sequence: TGTGCCAGCAGCCTATACAGGGGTGGTTACACTGAAGCTTTCTTT. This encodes CASSLYRGGYTEAFF.

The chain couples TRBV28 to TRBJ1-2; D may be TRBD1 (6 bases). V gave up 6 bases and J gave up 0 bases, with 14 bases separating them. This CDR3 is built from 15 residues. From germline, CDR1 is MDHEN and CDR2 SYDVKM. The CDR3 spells CASRSRGKANYGYTF. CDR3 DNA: TGTGCCAGCAGGAGCAGGGGTAAAGCTAACTATGGCTACACCTTC.

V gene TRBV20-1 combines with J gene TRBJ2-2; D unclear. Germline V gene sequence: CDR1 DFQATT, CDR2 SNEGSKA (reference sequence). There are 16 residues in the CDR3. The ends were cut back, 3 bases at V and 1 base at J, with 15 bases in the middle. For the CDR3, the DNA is TGCAGTGCTAGTGGGGTTGGAGAAGGGAACACCGGGGAGCTGTTTTTT. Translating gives CSASGVGEGNTGELFF.

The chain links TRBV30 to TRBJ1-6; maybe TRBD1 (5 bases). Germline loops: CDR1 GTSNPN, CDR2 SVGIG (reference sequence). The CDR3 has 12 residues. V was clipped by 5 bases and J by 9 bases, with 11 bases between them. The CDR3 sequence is CAWSFTGSPLHF. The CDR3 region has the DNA TGTGCCTGGTCCTTTACAGGTTCACCCCTCCACTTT.

DNA of the CDR3: TGTGCCTGGAGTTCAGGGGGGTACACCGGGGAGCTGTTTTTT. The encoded protein is CAWSSGGYTGELFF. This chain connects TRBV30 to TRBJ2-2, with a weak D call TRBD1 (7 bases). Between the trimmed V and J ends, which lost 2 bases and 3 bases, there was a span of 10 bases. This CDR3 has 14 amino acids. Germline assignment: CDR1 GTSNPN and CDR2 SVGIG (reference sequence).

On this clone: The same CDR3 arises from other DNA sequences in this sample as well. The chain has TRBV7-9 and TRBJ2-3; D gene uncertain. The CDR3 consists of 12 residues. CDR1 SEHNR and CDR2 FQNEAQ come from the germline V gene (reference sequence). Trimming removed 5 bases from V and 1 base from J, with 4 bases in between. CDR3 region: CASSPGTDTQYF. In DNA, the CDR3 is TGTGCCAGCAGCCCGGGCACAGATACGCAGTATTTT.

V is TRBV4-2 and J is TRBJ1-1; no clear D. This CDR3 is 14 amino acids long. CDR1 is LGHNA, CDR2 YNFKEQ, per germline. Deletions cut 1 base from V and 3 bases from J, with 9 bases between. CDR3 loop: CASSQVGEDTEAFF. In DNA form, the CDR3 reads TGTGCCAGCAGCCAAGTGGGTGAGGACACTGAAGCTTTCTTT.

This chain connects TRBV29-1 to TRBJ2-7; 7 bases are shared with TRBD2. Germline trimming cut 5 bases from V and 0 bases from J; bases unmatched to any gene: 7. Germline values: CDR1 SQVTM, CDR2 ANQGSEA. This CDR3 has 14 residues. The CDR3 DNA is TGCAGCGTTCCGAGGCTAGCGGTCTCCTACGAGCAGTACTTC. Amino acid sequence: CSVPRLAVSYEQYF.

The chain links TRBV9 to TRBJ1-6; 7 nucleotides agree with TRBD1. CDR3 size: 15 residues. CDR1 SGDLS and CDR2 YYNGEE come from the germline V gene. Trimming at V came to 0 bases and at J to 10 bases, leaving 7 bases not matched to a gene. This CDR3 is CASSVEDRVLSPLHF. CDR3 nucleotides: TGTGCCAGCAGCGTAGAAGACAGGGTTCTCTCACCCCTCCACTTT.

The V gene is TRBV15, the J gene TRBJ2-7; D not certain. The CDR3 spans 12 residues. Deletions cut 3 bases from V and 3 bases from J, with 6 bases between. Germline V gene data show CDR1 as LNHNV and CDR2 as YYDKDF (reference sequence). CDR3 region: CATSSPGYEQYF. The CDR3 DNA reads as TGTGCCACCAGCAGTCCGGGCTACGAGCAGTACTTC. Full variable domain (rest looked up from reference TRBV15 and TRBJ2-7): DAMVIQNPRYQVTQFGKPVTLSCSQTLNHNVMYWYQQKSSQAPKLLFHYYDKDFNNEADTPDNFQSRRPNTSFCFLDIRSPGLGDTAMYLCATSSPGYEQYFGPGTRLTVT.

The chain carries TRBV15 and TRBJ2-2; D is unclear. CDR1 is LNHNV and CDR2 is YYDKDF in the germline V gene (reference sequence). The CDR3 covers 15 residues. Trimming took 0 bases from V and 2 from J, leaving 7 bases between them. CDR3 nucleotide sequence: TGTGCCACCAGCAGAGATCTTACAAACACCGGGGAGCTGTTTTTT. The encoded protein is CATSRDLTNTGELFF.

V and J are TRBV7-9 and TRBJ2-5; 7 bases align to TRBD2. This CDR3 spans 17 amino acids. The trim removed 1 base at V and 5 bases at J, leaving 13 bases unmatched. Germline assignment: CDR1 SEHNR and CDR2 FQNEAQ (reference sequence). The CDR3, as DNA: TGTGCCAGCAGCTTAGGAGGGGCCCGAGCGGGATTGGAGACCCAGTACTTC. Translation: CASSLGGARAGLETQYF.

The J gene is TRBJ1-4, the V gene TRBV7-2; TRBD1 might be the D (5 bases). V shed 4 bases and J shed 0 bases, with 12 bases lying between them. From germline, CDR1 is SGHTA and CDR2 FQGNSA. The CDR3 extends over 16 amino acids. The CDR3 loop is CASSSQGNPTNEKLFF. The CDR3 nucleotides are TGTGCCAGCAGCTCCCAGGGAAATCCAACTAATGAAAAACTGTTTTTT.

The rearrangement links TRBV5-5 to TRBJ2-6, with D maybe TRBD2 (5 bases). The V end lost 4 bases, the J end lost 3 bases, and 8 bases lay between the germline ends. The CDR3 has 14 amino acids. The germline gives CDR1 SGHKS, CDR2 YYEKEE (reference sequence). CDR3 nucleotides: TGTGCCAGCAGCATGGGGAGTGGGGCCAACGTCCTGACTTTC. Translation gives CASSMGSGANVLTF. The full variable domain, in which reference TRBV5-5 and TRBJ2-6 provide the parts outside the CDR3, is DAGVTQSPTHLIKTRGQQVTLRCSPISGHKSVSWYQQVLGQGPQFIFQYYEKEERGRGNFPDRFSARQFPNYSSELNVNALLLGDSALYLCASSMGSGANVLTFGAGSRLTVL.

CDR3 in amino acids: CASSFVMRLAGDYEQYF. For the CDR3, the DNA is TGTGCCAGCAGTTTCGTCATGCGACTAGCGGGAGATTACGAGCAGTACTTC. The chain links TRBV28 to TRBJ2-7; TRBD2 matches at 12 bases. From germline, CDR1 is MDHEN and CDR2 SYDVKM. V trimming: 3 bases; J trimming: 4 bases; junction bases outside the gene matches: 10. This CDR3 comprises 17 residues.

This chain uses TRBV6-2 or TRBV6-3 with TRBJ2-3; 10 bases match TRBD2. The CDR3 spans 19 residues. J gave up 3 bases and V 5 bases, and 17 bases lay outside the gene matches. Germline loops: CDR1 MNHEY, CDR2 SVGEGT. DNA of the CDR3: TGTGCCAGCAGTGGCCCCGCCGGGACTAGCGAGGCCAAGACAGATACGCAGTATTTT. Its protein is CASSGPAGTSEAKTDTQYF.

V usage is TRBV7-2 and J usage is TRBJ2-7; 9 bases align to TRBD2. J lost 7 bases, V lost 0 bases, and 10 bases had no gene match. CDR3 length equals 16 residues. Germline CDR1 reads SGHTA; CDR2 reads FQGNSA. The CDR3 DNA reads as TGTGCCAGCAGCTTAGCAGCGGGAGGATCCCATTTAGAGCAGTACTTC. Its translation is CASSLAAGGSHLEQYF. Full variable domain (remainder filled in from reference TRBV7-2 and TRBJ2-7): GAGVSQSPSNKVTEKGKDVELRCDPISGHTALYWYRQSLGQGLEFLIYFQGNSAPDKSGLPSDRFSAERTGGSVSTLTIQRTQQEDSAVYLCASSLAAGGSHLEQYFGPGTRLTVT.